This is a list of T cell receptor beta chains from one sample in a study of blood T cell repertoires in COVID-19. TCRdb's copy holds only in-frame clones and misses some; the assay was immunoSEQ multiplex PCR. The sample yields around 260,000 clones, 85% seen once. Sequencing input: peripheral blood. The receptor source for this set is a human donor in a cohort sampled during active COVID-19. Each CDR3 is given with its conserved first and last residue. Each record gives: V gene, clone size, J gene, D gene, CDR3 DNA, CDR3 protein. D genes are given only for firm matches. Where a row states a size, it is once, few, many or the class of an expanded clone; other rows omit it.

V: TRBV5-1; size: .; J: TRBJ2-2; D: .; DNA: TGCGCCAGCAGCTTGGGCGGCGCGAACACCGGGGAGCTGTTTTTT; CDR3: CASSLGGANTGELFF
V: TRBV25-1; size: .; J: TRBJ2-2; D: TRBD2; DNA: TGTGCCAGCAGTGAGGTCCGGACTAGCGGGAGTACCGGGGAGCTGTTTTTT; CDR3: CASSEVRTSGSTGELFF
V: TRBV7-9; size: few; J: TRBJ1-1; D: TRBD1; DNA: TGTGCCAGCAGCACGGACAGGTTTACTGAAGCTTTCTTT; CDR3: CASSTDRFTEAFF
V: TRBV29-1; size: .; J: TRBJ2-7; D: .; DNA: TGCAGCGTTGGGGGCGGATACGAGCAGTACTTC; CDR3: CSVGGGYEQYF
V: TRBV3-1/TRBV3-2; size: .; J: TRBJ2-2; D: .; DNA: TGTGCCAGCAGGCACACAGGGATCAGCACCGGGGAGCTGTTTTTT; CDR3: CASRHTGISTGELFF
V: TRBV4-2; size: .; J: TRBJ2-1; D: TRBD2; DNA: TGTGCCAGCAGCCAAGATGGACTAGCGGCCTACAATGAGCAGTTCTTC; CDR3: CASSQDGLAAYNEQFF
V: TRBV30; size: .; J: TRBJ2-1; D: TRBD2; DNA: TGTGCCTGGTCCCCTCTAGCGGTATCAAATGAGCAGTTCTTC; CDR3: CAWSPLAVSNEQFF
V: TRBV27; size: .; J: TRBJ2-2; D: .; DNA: TGTGCCAGCAGTTGGGGGGCCGGGGAGCTGTTTTTT; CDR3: CASSWGAGELFF
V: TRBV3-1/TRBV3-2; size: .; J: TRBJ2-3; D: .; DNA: TGTGCCAGCAGCCAGGTAGCGTCTAGCACAGATACGCAGTATTTT; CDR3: CASSQVASSTDTQYF
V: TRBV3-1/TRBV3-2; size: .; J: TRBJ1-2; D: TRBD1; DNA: TGTGCCAGCAGCCTACCGGGACAGAGTAACTATGGCTACACCTTC; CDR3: CASSLPGQSNYGYTF
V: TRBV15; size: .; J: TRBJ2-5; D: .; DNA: TGTGCCACCAGCGCGGAATTGTACCAAGAGACCCAGTACTTC; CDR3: CATSAELYQETQYF
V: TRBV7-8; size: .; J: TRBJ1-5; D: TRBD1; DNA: TGTGCCAGCAGCCAGGGACAGGGAGGGGGGTCCAATCAGCCCCAGCATTTT; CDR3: CASSQGQGGGSNQPQHF
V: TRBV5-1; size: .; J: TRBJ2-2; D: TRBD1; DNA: TGCGCCAGCAGCTTGACCCCGGGACAGGGGGGCTATAACACCGGGGAGCTGTTTTTT; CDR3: CASSLTPGQGGYNTGELFF
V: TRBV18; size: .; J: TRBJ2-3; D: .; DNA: TGTGCCAGCTCACAAAAGCTAGCAGAAGATACGCAGTATTTT; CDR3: CASSQKLAEDTQYF
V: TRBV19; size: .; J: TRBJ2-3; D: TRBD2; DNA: TGTGCCAGCACTAGCGGATCCACAGATACGCAGTATTTT; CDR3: CASTSGSTDTQYF
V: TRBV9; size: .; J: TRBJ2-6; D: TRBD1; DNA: TGTGCCAGCAGCGGACCATTCCGGGACAGGCCTTTCTCTGGGGCCAACGTCCTGACTTTC; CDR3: CASSGPFRDRPFSGANVLTF
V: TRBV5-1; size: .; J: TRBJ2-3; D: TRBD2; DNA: TGCGCCAGCAGCGAGGGACTAGCGGGGACAGATACGCAGTATTTT; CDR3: CASSEGLAGTDTQYF
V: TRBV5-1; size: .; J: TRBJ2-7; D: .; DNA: TGCGCCAGCAGCTTGGACCCTAGCCCCTACGAGCAGTACTTC; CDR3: CASSLDPSPYEQYF
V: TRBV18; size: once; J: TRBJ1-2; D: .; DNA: TGTGCCAGCTCACCATCAGGTCCCCCTAACTATGGCTACACCTTC; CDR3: CASSPSGPPNYGYTF
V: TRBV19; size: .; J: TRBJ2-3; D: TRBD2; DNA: TGTGCCAGTAGTATAGTCGGAGCGGGAGGTTGGACAGATACGCAGTATTTT; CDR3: CASSIVGAGGWTDTQYF
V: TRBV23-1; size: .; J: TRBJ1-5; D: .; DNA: TGCGCCAGCAGCCATGACAAGCAGCCCCAGCATTTT; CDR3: CASSHDKQPQHF
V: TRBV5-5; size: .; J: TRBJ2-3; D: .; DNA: TGTGCCAGCAGCGTAGAATGGGGGGCAGATACGCAGTATTTT; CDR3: CASSVEWGADTQYF
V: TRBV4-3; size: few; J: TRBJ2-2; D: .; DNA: TGCGCCAGCAGCCGACAGATCGTAAACACCGGGGAGCTGTTTTTT; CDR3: CASSRQIVNTGELFF
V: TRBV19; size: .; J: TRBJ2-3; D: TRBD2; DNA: TGTGCCAGTAGTATAGAGGATGGACTAGCGGGAGGGATATTCACAGATACGCAGTATTTT; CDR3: CASSIEDGLAGGIFTDTQYF
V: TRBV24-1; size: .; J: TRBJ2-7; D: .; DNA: TGTGCCACCAGTGATTTTCCTGGGTTTGGTGGCAGGGGAGCCTACGAGCAGTACTTC; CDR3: CATSDFPGFGGRGAYEQYF
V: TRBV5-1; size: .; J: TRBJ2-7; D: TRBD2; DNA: TGCGCCAGCAGCTTGCAGCATAGCGGGATGGCCACCTACGAGCAGTACTTC; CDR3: CASSLQHSGMATYEQYF
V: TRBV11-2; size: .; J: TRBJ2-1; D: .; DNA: TGTGCCAGCAGCGAACTAGCCTACAATGAGCAGTTCTTC; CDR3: CASSELAYNEQFF
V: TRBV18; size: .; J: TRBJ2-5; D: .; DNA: TGTGCCAGCTCACCAGGGCTGAGAGAGACCCAGTACTTC; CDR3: CASSPGLRETQYF
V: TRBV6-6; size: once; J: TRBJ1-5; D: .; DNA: TGTGCCAGCAGTTACTCGGGGCTGAATCAGCCCCAGCATTTT; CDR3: CASSYSGLNQPQHF
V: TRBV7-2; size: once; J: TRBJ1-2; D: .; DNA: TGTGCCAGCAGCCCTACCGGACAAGCTAACTATGGCTACACCTTC; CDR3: CASSPTGQANYGYTF
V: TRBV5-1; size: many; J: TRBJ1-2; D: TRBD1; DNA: TGCGCCAGCAGCTCATCCGGGACAGGGACGGGCTACACCTTC; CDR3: CASSSSGTGTGYTF
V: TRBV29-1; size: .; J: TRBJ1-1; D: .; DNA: TGCAGCGTTGAAGGGGCGTTGAACACTGAAGCTTTCTTT; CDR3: CSVEGALNTEAFF
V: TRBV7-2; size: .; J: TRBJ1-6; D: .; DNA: TGTGCCAGCAGCTTTAGCAGCTCCTATAATTCACCCCTCCACTTT; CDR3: CASSFSSSYNSPLHF
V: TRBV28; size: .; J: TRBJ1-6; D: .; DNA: TGTGCCAGCAGTTTAAAGCCAGGAGGAAATTCACCCCTCCACTTT; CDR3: CASSLKPGGNSPLHF
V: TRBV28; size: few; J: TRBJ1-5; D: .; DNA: TGTGCCAGCAGTCCTAGACCCCTCATTTATAGCAATCAGCCCCAGCATTTT; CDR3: CASSPRPLIYSNQPQHF
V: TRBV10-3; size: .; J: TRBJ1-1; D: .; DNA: TGTGCCATCAGTGACGGGGGCACTGAAGCTTTCTTT; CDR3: CAISDGGTEAFF
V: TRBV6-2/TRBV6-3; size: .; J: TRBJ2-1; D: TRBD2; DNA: TGTGCCAGCAGTTACAGGACTAGCTCCTTCAATGAGCAGTTCTTC; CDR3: CASSYRTSSFNEQFF
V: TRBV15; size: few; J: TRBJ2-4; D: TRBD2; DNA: TGTGCCACCAGCACCGAACACGCAGCGGGAGCGGCGGCCAAAAACATTCAGTACTTC; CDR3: CATSTEHAAGAAAKNIQYF
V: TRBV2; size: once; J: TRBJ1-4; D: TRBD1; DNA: TGTGCCAGCAGACCGGGACAGGGGAGAGAAAAACTGTTTTTT; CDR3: CASRPGQGREKLFF